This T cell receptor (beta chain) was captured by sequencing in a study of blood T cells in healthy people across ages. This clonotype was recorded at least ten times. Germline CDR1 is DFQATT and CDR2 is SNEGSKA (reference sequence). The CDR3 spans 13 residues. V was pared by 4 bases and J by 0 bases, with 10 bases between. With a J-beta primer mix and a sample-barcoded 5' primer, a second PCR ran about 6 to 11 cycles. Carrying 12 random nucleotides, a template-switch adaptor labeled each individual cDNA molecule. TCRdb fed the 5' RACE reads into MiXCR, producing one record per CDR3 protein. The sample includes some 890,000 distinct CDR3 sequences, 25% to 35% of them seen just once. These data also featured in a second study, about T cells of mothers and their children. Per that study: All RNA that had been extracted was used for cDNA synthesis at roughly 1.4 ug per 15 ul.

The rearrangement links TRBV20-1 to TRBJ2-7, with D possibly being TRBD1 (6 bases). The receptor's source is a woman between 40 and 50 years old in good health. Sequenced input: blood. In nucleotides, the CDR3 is TGCAGTGCTACTACAGGGAACTCCTACGAGCAGTACTTC. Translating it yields CSATTGNSYEQYF.